This paragraph covers one TCR beta chain sequence. Its specificity is unknown. The data stem from a study of blood T cells in healthy people across ages. Through a sample-barcoded 5' primer and a J-beta primer mix, a second PCR was run for roughly 6 to 11 cycles. MiXCR, run by TCRdb on the 5' RACE reads, gives a single entry per CDR3 protein. Of 1.5 million to 2 million distinct CDR3 sequences detected, under 30% appear once; the ten largest clones hold around 7.7%. The ends lost 5 bases at V and 1 base at J; junction bases unmatched: 7. CDR1 is ENHRY, CDR2 SYGVKD, per germline. The CDR3 contains 15 residues. Study results and caveats: TCR beta diversity per million T cells fell roughly linearly with age. Naive CD4+ cell counts and diversity both ran higher in long-lived than in aged donors.

The clonotype was recovered from a woman between 25 and 40 years old in good health. The material sequenced was blood. This sequence joins TRBV10-3 and TRBJ1-1; 7 bases line up with TRBD1. This CDR3 reads CAISTGQSGNTEAFF. In DNA form, the CDR3 reads TGTGCCATCAGTACGGGACAGTCGGGGAACACTGAAGCTTTCTTT.